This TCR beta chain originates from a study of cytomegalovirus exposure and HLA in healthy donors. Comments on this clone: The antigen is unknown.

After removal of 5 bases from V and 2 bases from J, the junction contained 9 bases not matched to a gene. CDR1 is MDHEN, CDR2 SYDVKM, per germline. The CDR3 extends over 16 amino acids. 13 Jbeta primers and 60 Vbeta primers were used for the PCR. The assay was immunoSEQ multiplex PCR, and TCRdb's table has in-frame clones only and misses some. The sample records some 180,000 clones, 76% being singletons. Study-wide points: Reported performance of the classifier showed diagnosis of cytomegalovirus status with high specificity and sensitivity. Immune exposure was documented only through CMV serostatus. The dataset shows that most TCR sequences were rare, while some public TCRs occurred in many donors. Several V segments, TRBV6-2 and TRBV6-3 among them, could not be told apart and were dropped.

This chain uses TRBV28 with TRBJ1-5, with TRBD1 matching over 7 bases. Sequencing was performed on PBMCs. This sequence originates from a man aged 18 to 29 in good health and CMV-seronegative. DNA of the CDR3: TGTGCCAGCAGTCCGAAGACAGGGCTTGGCAATCAGCCCCAGCATTTT. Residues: CASSPKTGLGNQPQHF. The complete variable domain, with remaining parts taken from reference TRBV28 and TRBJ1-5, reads DVKVTQSSRYLVKRTGEKVFLECVQDMDHENMFWYRQDPGLGLRLIYFSYDVKMKEKGDIPEGYSVSREKKERFSLILESASTNQTSMYLCASSPKTGLGNQPQHFGDGTRLSIL.